The sequence of this T cell receptor (beta chain) was determined in a study of STAT5B mutations in CD4+ large granular lymphocyte leukemia. The wider study: Healthy donors showed HLA-associated enrichment of the CDR3 'QG' motif.

General study points: Top patient clones used TRBV06 genes more often: 8/27 versus 2/35 in controls. Less than 30% of private leukemic clonotypes occurred rarely in other patients' non-leukemic repertoires.

Trimming shortened V by 5 bases and J by 2 bases, and 9 bases separated the two germline ends. Looked up from germline, CDR1 is GTSNPN and CDR2 is SVGIG (reference sequence). This CDR3 has 12 amino acids. The survey-level immunoSEQ assay was used. TCRdb's table, derived via immunoSEQ multiplex PCR, lists solely in-frame clones and lacks some. The sample lists over 35,000 clones, about four fifths occurring once. In regard to this clone: Antigen specificity is unknown.

The chain recombines TRBV30 with TRBJ1-2; D gene uncertain. Sequencing input: CD4+ T cells from blood buffy coats. The receptor's source is a human donor in good health. The CDR3 region has the DNA TGTGCCTGGCAGGCAGCAAACTATGGCTACACCTTC. Translating gives CAWQAANYGYTF.